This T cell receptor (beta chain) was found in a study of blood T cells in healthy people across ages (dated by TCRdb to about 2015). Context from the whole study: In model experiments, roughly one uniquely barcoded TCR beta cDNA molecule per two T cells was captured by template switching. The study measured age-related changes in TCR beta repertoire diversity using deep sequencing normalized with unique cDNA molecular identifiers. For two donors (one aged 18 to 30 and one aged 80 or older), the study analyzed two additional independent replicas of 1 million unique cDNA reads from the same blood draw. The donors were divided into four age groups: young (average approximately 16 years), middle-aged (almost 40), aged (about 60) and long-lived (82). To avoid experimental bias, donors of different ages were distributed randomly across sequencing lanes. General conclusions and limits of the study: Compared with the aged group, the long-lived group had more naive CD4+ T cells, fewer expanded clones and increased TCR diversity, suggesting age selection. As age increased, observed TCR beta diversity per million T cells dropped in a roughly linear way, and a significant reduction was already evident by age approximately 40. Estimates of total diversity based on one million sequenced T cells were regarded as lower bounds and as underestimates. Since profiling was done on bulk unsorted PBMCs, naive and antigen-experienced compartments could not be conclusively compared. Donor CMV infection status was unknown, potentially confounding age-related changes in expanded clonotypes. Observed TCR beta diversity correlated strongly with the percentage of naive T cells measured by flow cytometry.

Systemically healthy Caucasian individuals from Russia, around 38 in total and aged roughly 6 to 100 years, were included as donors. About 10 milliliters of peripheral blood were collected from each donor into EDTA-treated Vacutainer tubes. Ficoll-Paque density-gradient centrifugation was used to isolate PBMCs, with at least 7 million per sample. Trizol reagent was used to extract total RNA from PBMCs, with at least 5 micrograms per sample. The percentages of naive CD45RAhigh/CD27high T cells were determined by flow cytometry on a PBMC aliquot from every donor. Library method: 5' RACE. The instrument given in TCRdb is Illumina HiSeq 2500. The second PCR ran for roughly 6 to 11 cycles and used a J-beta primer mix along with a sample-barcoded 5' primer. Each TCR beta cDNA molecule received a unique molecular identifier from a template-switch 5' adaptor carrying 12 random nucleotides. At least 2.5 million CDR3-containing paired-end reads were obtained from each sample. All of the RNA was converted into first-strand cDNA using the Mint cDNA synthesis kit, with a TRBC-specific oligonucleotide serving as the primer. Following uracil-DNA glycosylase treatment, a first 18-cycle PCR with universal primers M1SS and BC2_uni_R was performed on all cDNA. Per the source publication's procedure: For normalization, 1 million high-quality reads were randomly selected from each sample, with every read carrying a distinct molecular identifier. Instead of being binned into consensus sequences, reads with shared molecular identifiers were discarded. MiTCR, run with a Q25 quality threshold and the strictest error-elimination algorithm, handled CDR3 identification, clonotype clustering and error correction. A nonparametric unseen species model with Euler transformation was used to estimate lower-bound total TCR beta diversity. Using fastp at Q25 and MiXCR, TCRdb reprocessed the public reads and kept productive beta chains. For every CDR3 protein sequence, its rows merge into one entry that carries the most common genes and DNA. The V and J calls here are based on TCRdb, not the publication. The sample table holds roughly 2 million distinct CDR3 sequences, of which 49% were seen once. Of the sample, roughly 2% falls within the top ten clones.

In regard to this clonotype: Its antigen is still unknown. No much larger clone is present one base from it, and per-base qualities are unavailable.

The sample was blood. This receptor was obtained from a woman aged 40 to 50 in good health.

The CDR3 is CASSFADLLYEQYF. The bases are TGTGCCAGCAGCTTTGCAGACCTCCTCTACGAGCAGTACTTC. The rearrangement joined TRBV11-3 to TRBJ2-7; no D gene call is confident. The junction shows trimming of 3 bases on V and 3 bases on J, plus 12 bases between the germline ends. Reading the germline V gene gives CDR1 SGHNT and CDR2 YENEEA. From the cysteine up to the phenylalanine, the CDR3 has a length of 14 residues. Only the CDR3 DNA stays, 42 bases, in frame from base 1.